One and the same sample provided the 17 T cell receptor beta chains below, sequenced in a study of T cell responses to AZD1222 COVID-19 vaccine. Method: immunoSEQ multiplex PCR; TCRdb's copy keeps in-frame clones and lacks some. This sample has 95,000 to 100,000 clones; around nine tenths occur once, and the top ten carry approximately 1.3%. Sequencing used peripheral blood, obtained on day 0 of AZD1222 vaccination. Receptors were obtained from an adult in good health.

The chain links TRBV13 to TRBJ2-3, with D tentatively TRBD2 (6 bases). The germline gives CDR1 PRHDT, CDR2 FYEKMQ (reference sequence). The germline V and J ends were trimmed by 4 bases and 4 bases, with 15 bases remaining between them. The CDR3 has 15 amino acids. This CDR3 is CASSSRDSGSDTQYF. The CDR3 DNA follows: TGTGCCAGCAGCTCCCGGGACTCAGGCTCAGATACGCAGTATTTT.

The rearrangement joins TRBV11-1 to TRBJ2-1, with D uncertain. V lost 1 base, J lost 8 bases, and 12 bases lay in between. CDR3 length: 14 residues. The germline CDR1 and CDR2 sequences are SGHAT and FQDESV (reference sequence). The CDR3 DNA reads as TGTGCCAGCAGCTTAGACCGAGGATCAGATGAGCAGTTCTTC. This encodes CASSLDRGSDEQFF.

This clone was observed once. V gene TRBV10-2 combines with J gene TRBJ2-1, with D tentatively TRBD2 (6 bases). Between the trimmed V and J ends, which lost 7 bases and 5 bases, there was a span of 15 bases. Germline loops: CDR1 WSHSY, CDR2 SAAADI. The CDR3 spans 14 residues. Here the CDR3 reads CASIPGGRHNEQFF. The DNA for the CDR3 is TGCGCCAGCATCCCAGGAGGGCGTCACAATGAGCAGTTCTTC.

This chain uses TRBV7-6 with TRBJ1-4; 10 positions agree with TRBD1. The CDR3 sequence is 16 residues long. The germline V gene encodes CDR1 SGHVS and CDR2 FNYEAQ. V shed 4 bases and J 10 bases; nucleotides not matched to a gene: 12. The DNA for the CDR3 is TGTGCCAGCAGCTCCCTCCTGACAGGGGGCCCGGGAAAACTGTTTTTT. Translation gives CASSSLLTGGPGKLFF.

The CDR3 region is CASSYSSGNTDTQYF. The CDR3 nucleotides are TGTGCCAGCAGTTACTCTTCCGGGAACACAGATACGCAGTATTTT. This chain connects TRBV6-2 or TRBV6-3 to TRBJ2-3; D might be TRBD2 (5 bases). This CDR3 has 15 amino acids. CDR1 and CDR2 (germline): MNHEY, SVGEGT. The ends were cut back, 0 bases at V and 2 bases at J, with 9 bases in the middle.

The CDR3: CASSLSPRGPNEKLFF. CDR3 sequence (DNA): TGTGCCAGCAGCTTATCCCCCAGGGGGCCTAATGAAAAACTGTTTTTT. The chain employs TRBV11-2 and TRBJ1-4; 8 nucleotides line up with TRBD1. Trimming at V came to 2 bases and at J to 3 bases, leaving 5 bases not matched to a gene. The CDR3 has 16 residues. Germline-derived CDR1 and CDR2 are SGHAT and FQNNGV.

This chain connects TRBV6-1 to TRBJ1-1; no firm D call. The length of the CDR3 is 14 residues. Germline V gene sequence: CDR1 MNHNS, CDR2 SASEGT. V was shortened by 3 bases and J by 2 bases, with 10 bases between the two germline ends. This CDR3 reads CASSERTANTEAFF. Here the CDR3 DNA reads TGTGCCAGCAGTGAGAGGACGGCCAACACTGAAGCTTTCTTT.

The gene calls are TRBV18 and TRBJ2-2, with D unclear. Germline CDR1 is KGHSH and CDR2 is LQKENI. The CDR3 loop spans 13 amino acids. Trimming took off 1 base at V and 5 bases at J, with 5 bases between the two ends. CDR3 sequence (DNA): TGTGCCAGCTCACCACGACGGACCGGGGAGCTGTTTTTT. Its protein is CASSPRRTGELFF.

This clone was detected a few times. This rearrangement joins TRBV7-2 to TRBJ1-1; D gene ambiguous. This CDR3 has 14 residues. V shed 2 bases and J shed 6 bases, with 13 bases lying between them. Germline V gene sequence: CDR1 SGHTA, CDR2 FQGNSA. The CDR3 nucleotides are TGTGCCAGCAGCTTAAGGGTGCTGGGCTCTGAAGCTTTCTTT. It specifies CASSLRVLGSEAFF.

This chain links TRBV9 with TRBJ2-1; D remains ambiguous. The germline CDR1 and CDR2 sequences are SGDLS and YYNGEE. Trimming left V 0 bases short and J 5 bases short, with 12 bases between. The CDR3 contains 15 residues. The CDR3 DNA reads TGTGCCAGCAGCGTAGCGGTAAATAGTAACAATGAGCAGTTCTTC. Translation gives CASSVAVNSNNEQFF.

The chain couples TRBV19 to TRBJ1-6; no firm D call. The CDR3 consists of 13 residues. The germline V gene has CDR1 LNHDA and CDR2 SQIVND (reference sequence). Trimming stripped 6 bases from V and 7 bases from J, with 10 bases between. The CDR3 DNA sequence: TGTGCCAGTAGCTGGGCGGAAAATTCACCCCTCCACTTT. It translates to CASSWAENSPLHF.

The chain employs TRBV19 and TRBJ1-5; no firm D call. The CDR3 has 15 residues. Trimming took 3 bases from V and 0 from J, leaving 9 bases between them. The germline CDR1 and CDR2 sequences are LNHDA and SQIVND (reference sequence). The CDR3 DNA reads as TGTGCCAGTAGTATCGGCTCACATAGCAATCAGCCCCAGCATTTT. As protein: CASSIGSHSNQPQHF. Supplemented by reference TRBV19 and TRBJ1-5, the full variable domain reads DGGITQSPKYLFRKEGQNVTLSCEQNLNHDAMYWYRQDPGQGLRLIYYSQIVNDFQKGDIAEGYSVSREKKESFPLTVTSAQKNPTAFYLCASSIGSHSNQPQHFGDGTRLSIL.

V and J are TRBV7-3 and TRBJ2-2, with 10 bases identical to TRBD1. Germline trimming cut 8 bases from V and 7 bases from J; bases unmatched to any gene: 1. Per germline, CDR1 SGHTA and CDR2 FQGTGA. This CDR3 spans 12 amino acids. CDR3 sequence: CASGQGDGELFF. The CDR3, as DNA: TGTGCCAGCGGACAGGGGGACGGGGAGCTGTTTTTT.

The V and J genes are TRBV30 and TRBJ2-3, with 13 bases aligning to TRBD2. V lost 3 bases and J lost 5; bases outside the gene matches: 2. Germline V gives CDR1 GTSNPN, CDR2 SVGIG (reference sequence). The CDR3 is 14 amino acids. The CDR3 bases are TGTGCCTGGAGAGGACTAGCGGGGGAAGATACGCAGTATTTT. Amino acids: CAWRGLAGEDTQYF.

The chain links TRBV6-5 to TRBJ1-2; the match to TRBD1 covers 7 bases. This CDR3 is built from 14 residues. Germline-derived CDR1 and CDR2 are MNHEY and SVGAGI. Germline trimming cut 2 bases from V and 6 bases from J; bases unmatched to any gene: 6. The CDR3 nucleotides are TGTGCCAGCAGTTACCGTGCAGGGGGGGATGGCTACACCTTC. This translates into CASSYRAGGDGYTF.

This chain connects TRBV15 to TRBJ2-1, with D possibly TRBD1 on 5 matching bases. The CDR3 is 13 amino acids. Germline CDR1 is LNHNV and CDR2 is YYDKDF (reference sequence). Trimming stripped 4 bases from V and 7 bases from J, with 11 bases between. Written as DNA, the CDR3 is TGTGCCACCAGCAAGGGGATACCTAATGAGCAGTTCTTC. This codes for CATSKGIPNEQFF.

The chain employs TRBV4-1 and TRBJ1-5, with D perhaps matching TRBD1 (6 bases). Germline V gene lookup returns CDR1 MGHRA and CDR2 YSYEKL. The CDR3 runs 15 residues. Trimming took 1 base from V and 10 from J, leaving 17 bases between them. The CDR3 bases are TGCGCCAGCAGCCAAGGGGATTACAGGGTATTACCCCAGCATTTT. Its translation is CASSQGDYRVLPQHF.